One sample yielded the 7 T cell receptor beta chains listed below, sequenced in a study of blood T cell repertoires in COVID-19. Produced via immunoSEQ multiplex PCR; TCRdb's table is partial and in-frame only. The sample carries 150,000 or so clones, roughly 82% recorded once. Sequenced sample: PBMCs or T cells enriched from blood (not recorded which). The receptors derive from a man between 50 and 59 years old who had recovered from COVID-19.

The CDR3 is CASSPAMTGAEAFF. The CDR3 nucleotides read TGTGCCAGCTCACCTGCAATGACAGGAGCTGAAGCTTTCTTT. The chain carries TRBV18 and TRBJ1-1, with D perhaps matching TRBD1 (6 bases). There are 14 residues in the CDR3. Germline V gene lookup returns CDR1 KGHSH and CDR2 LQKENI. Trimming left V 3 bases short and J 6 bases short, with 14 bases between.

V usage is TRBV7-9 and J usage is TRBJ1-2, with D perhaps TRBD1 (5 bases). V lost 3 bases and J 6 bases, leaving 14 bases between the germline ends. The CDR3 is 14 residues long. Germline CDR1 and CDR2: SEHNR and FQNEAQ (reference sequence). The CDR3 here is CASSFRAGWDGYTF. DNA for the CDR3: TGTGCCAGCAGCTTCCGGGCAGGGTGGGATGGCTACACCTTC.

The genes are TRBV7-9 and TRBJ1-2; D is ambiguous. This CDR3 is 15 amino acids long. CDR1 SEHNR and CDR2 FQNEAQ come from the germline V gene (reference sequence). Trimming removed 3 bases from V and 0 bases from J, with 11 bases in between. DNA for the CDR3: TGTGCCAGCAGCTTTGAACAGACGACTAACTATGGCTACACCTTC. Residues: CASSFEQTTNYGYTF.

This chain connects TRBV29-1 to TRBJ1-5; the D is unclear. Deletions cut 6 bases from V and 5 bases from J, with 11 bases between. The CDR3 runs to 12 residues. Germline loops: CDR1 SQVTM, CDR2 ANQGSEA. The CDR3 nucleotides are TGCAGCGTGCGACACGGCGATCAGCCCCAGCATTTT. This encodes CSVRHGDQPQHF.

This clone was detected only a few times. The chain links TRBV25-1 to TRBJ1-6; D unresolved. The ends were cut back, 2 bases at V and 5 bases at J, with 10 bases in the middle. Germline CDR1 reads MGHDK; CDR2 reads SYGVNS. The CDR3 consists of 15 residues. For the CDR3, the DNA is TGTGCCAGCAGTGAAACGGAGGGAAATAATTCACCCCTCCACTTT. It is translated as CASSETEGNNSPLHF.

This clone was detected a few times. The chain combines TRBV5-1 with TRBJ1-1, with 10 bases matching TRBD1. Germline V gives CDR1 SGHRS, CDR2 YFSETQ. The CDR3 consists of 18 residues. Losses at the gene ends were 1 base for V and 0 bases for J; bases not matched to a gene: 9. The CDR3 coding sequence is TGCGCCAGCAGCTTGATGGGGACAGGGGTCCGCATGAACACTGAAGCTTTCTTT. Translating it yields CASSLMGTGVRMNTEAFF. Based on the CDR3 plus reference TRBV5-1 and TRBJ1-1, the full variable domain is KAGVTQTPRYLIKTRGQQVTLSCSPISGHRSVSWYQQTPGQGLQFLFEYFSETQRNKGNFPGRFSGRQFSNSRSEMNVSTLELGDSALYLCASSLMGTGVRMNTEAFFGQGTRLTVV.

This clone was detected only once. J is TRBJ2-7 and V is TRBV13, with 10 bases fitting TRBD1. V was clipped by 5 bases and J by 6 bases; unmatched bases: 13. Germline V gives CDR1 PRHDT, CDR2 FYEKMQ (reference sequence). The CDR3 has 16 residues. CDR3 nucleotides: TGTGCCAGCAGCAGAGGAGCGGGACAGGGGACAATCGAGCAGTACTTC. It encodes CASSRGAGQGTIEQYF.